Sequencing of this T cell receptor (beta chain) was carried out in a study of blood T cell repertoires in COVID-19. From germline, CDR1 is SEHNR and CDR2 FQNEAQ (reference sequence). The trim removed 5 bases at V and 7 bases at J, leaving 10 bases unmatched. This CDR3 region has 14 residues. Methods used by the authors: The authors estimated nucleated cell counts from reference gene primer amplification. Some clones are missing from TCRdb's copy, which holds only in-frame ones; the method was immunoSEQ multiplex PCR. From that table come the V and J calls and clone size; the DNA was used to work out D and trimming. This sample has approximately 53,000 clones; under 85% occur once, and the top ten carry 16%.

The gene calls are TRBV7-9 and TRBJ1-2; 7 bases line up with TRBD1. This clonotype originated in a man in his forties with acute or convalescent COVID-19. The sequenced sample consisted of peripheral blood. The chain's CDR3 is CASSQNRGSRGYTF. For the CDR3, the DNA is TGTGCCAGCAGCCAGAACAGGGGCTCGCGTGGCTACACCTTC.